One and the same sample provided the 3 T cell receptor beta chains below, sequenced in a study of blood T cell repertoires in COVID-19. Data came from immunoSEQ multiplex PCR; TCRdb stores just in-frame clones and leaves some out. The sample consists of a few hundred thousand clones, 90% of them appearing once. The specimen was PBMCs or T cells enriched from blood (not recorded which). The receptors come from a woman under 30 with acute COVID-19.

This rearrangement joins TRBV4-1 to TRBJ2-7; perhaps TRBD2 as D (7 bases). The CDR3 covers 17 residues. V lost 1 base to trimming and J lost 0 bases, with 16 bases between them. Germline V lookup: CDR1 MGHRA, CDR2 YSYEKL. CDR3 protein: CASSQGGSGTSSYEQYF. In DNA, the CDR3 is TGCGCCAGCAGCCAAGGGGGAAGCGGGACATCCTCCTACGAGCAGTACTTC.

The chain recombines TRBV6-4 with TRBJ2-1; a possible D gene is TRBD2 (7 bases). This CDR3 has 13 amino acids. Germline CDR1 MRHNA, CDR2 SNTAGT. V lost 6 bases, J lost 8 bases, and 14 bases lay in between. The DNA of the CDR3 is TGTGCCAGCAGGCCCACAGGGAGGGATGAGCAGTTCTTC. Protein product: CASRPTGRDEQFF.

The chain links TRBV7-9 to TRBJ2-7; D unresolved. CDR1 SEHNR and CDR2 FQNEAQ come from the germline V gene (reference sequence). V was clipped by 0 bases and J by 4 bases, with 13 bases between them. The CDR3 has 15 amino acids. The DNA for the CDR3 is TGTGCCAGCAGCTTAGCGATAGCTGGATCATACGAGCAGTACTTC. Its protein product is CASSLAIAGSYEQYF. The full variable domain, in which reference TRBV7-9 and TRBJ2-7 provide the parts outside the CDR3, is DTGVSQNPRHKITKRGQNVTFRCDPISEHNRLYWYRQTLGQGPEFLTYFQNEAQLEKSRLLSDRFSAERPKGSFSTLEIQRTEQGDSAMYLCASSLAIAGSYEQYFGPGTRLTVT.